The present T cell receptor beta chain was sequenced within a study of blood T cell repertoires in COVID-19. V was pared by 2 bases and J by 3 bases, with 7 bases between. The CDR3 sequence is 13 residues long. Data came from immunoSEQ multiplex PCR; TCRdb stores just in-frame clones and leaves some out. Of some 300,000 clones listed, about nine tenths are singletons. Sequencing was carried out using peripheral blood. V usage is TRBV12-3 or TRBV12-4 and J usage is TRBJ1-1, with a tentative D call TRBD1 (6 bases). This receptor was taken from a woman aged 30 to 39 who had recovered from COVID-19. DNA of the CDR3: TGTGCCAGCAGTTTAAACAGGGACACTGAAGCTTTCTTT. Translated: CASSLNRDTEAFF.